These 21 T cell receptor beta chains were sequenced from one sample in a study of technical replicates of blood from a handful of donors. Data came from immunoSEQ multiplex PCR; TCRdb stores just in-frame clones and leaves some out. Counted here are some 68,000 clones, approximately 92% occurring once; the ten biggest clones make up approximately 0.4%. What was sequenced was T cells isolated from PBMCs. The receptors come from a human donor in good health.

The rearrangement joins TRBV9 to TRBJ2-1, with 7 bases aligning to TRBD1. With V trimmed by 4 bases and J by 8 bases, 15 bases remained unmatched. The CDR3 covers 16 residues. Germline V lookup: CDR1 SGDLS, CDR2 YYNGEE. CDR3 loop: CASSPREGASVDEQFF. In DNA form, the CDR3 reads TGTGCCAGCAGCCCTCGAGAGGGGGCAAGCGTGGATGAGCAGTTCTTC.

This chain connects TRBV7-2 to TRBJ1-1; D gene ambiguous. Germline V gene data show CDR1 as SGHTA and CDR2 as FQGNSA. CDR3 length: 15 residues. The V and J ends lost 3 bases and 0 bases respectively, with 11 bases between them. The CDR3 is CASSLSVSLNTEAFF. The CDR3 DNA sequence: TGTGCCAGCAGCTTGTCCGTATCCTTGAACACTGAAGCTTTCTTT.

The chain employs TRBV27 and TRBJ2-7, with TRBD1 identical over 10 bases. CDR1 and CDR2 (germline): MNHEY, SMNVEV (reference sequence). The J segment lost 4 bases and the V segment lost 2 bases, leaving 5 bases of the junction unmatched. CDR3 size: 15 residues. Here the CDR3 DNA reads TGTGCCAGCAGTTTAATCGGGGACAGGGGTTACGAGCAGTACTTC. Its translation: CASSLIGDRGYEQYF.

The rearrangement joins TRBV5-8 to TRBJ1-2; 11 bases are shared with TRBD1. The V and J ends lost 0 bases and 6 bases, in that order; junction bases with no gene match: 10. This CDR3 is built from 17 residues. The germline V gene encodes CDR1 SGHTS and CDR2 YDEGEE. In nucleotides, the CDR3 is TGTGCCAGCAGCTTGGTATGGGACAGGGGGAGTCGGAATGGCTACACCTTC. The encoded protein is CASSLVWDRGSRNGYTF.

The chain uses TRBV27 and TRBJ2-5, with 10 bases matching TRBD1. Looked up from germline, CDR1 is MNHEY and CDR2 is SMNVEV (reference sequence). The CDR3 is 14 residues long. J was trimmed by 3 bases and V by 5 bases; bases with no gene match: 3. CDR3 nucleotide sequence: TGTGCCAGCAGTGTGACAGGGGGCGAAGAGACCCAGTACTTC. This translates into CASSVTGGEETQYF.

J is TRBJ2-7 and V is TRBV4-2; 9 positions agree with TRBD2. Per the germline V gene, CDR1 is LGHNA and CDR2 is YNFKEQ. The CDR3 length is 15 residues. J lost 5 bases, V lost 0 bases, and 5 bases had no gene match. The CDR3, as DNA: TGTGCCAGCAGCCAAGAGTTTGGACTAGCGCACGAGCAGTACTTC. It specifies CASSQEFGLAHEQYF.

This clone was found a few times. This chain links TRBV7-6 with TRBJ1-4, with D perhaps TRBD1 (5 bases). This CDR3 spans 13 amino acids. Germline assignment: CDR1 SGHVS and CDR2 FNYEAQ. Trimming removed 5 bases at V and 4 bases at J, with 8 bases between. CDR3 region: CASSLTVNEKLFF. The CDR3 DNA reads TGTGCCAGCAGCCTGACAGTTAATGAAAAACTGTTTTTT. Variable domain in full (rest from reference TRBV7-6 and TRBJ1-4): GAGVSQSPRYKVTKRGQDVALRCDPISGHVSLYWYRQALGQGPEFLTYFNYEAQQDKSGLPNDRFSAERPEGSISTLTIQRTEQRDSAMYRCASSLTVNEKLFFGSGTQLSVL.

The genes are TRBV5-4 and TRBJ2-7; D is perhaps TRBD1 (6 bases). CDR3 length: 13 amino acids. Germline-derived CDR1 and CDR2 are SGHNT and YYREEE (reference sequence). Trimming took off 3 bases at V and 2 bases at J, with 9 bases between the two ends. This CDR3 reads CASSSGQTYEQYF. In nucleotides, the CDR3 is TGTGCCAGCAGCTCCGGACAGACCTACGAGCAGTACTTC.

V gene TRBV19 combines with J gene TRBJ1-2; a weak D match, TRBD1 (6 bases). The germline V and J ends were trimmed by 6 bases and 2 bases, with 13 bases remaining between them. The CDR3 consists of 14 residues. The germline gives CDR1 LNHDA, CDR2 SQIVND (reference sequence). The CDR3 region is CASRITTGNYGYTF. The CDR3 DNA reads as TGTGCCAGTAGAATTACTACAGGGAACTATGGCTACACCTTC. Full variable domain (missing parts from reference TRBV19 and TRBJ1-2): DGGITQSPKYLFRKEGQNVTLSCEQNLNHDAMYWYRQDPGQGLRLIYYSQIVNDFQKGDIAEGYSVSREKKESFPLTVTSAQKNPTAFYLCASRITTGNYGYTFGSGTRLTVV.

The J gene is TRBJ1-1, the V gene TRBV29-1, with TRBD1 matching 11 bases. Looked up from germline, CDR1 is SQVTM and CDR2 is ANQGSEA. The CDR3 length is 14 residues. The V segment lost 6 bases and the J segment 2 bases; nucleotides outside the gene matches: 5. This CDR3 reads CSVLDRGLNTEAFF. The CDR3 DNA sequence: TGCAGCGTGTTGGACAGGGGGCTAAACACTGAAGCTTTCTTT.

The chain joins TRBV7-9 to TRBJ2-6; D is ambiguous. V was cut by 5 bases and J by 2 bases, with 13 bases left in between. The CDR3 contains 16 residues. Germline V gives CDR1 SEHNR, CDR2 FQNEAQ (reference sequence). CDR3 in DNA: TGTGCCAGCAGCGAAAGAGCAGAGGCTGGGGCCAACGTCCTGACTTTC. This translates into CASSERAEAGANVLTF.

The CDR3 loop reads CASSSSGLETDTQYF. The CDR3 bases are TGTGCCAGCAGTTCCTCCGGACTAGAGACAGATACGCAGTATTTT. The chain links TRBV11-3 to TRBJ2-3, with 7 bases fitting TRBD2. With 6 bases clipped from V and 3 bases from J, the junction kept 9 bases outside the gene matches. The CDR3 totals 15 residues. CDR1 is SGHNT and CDR2 is YENEEA in the germline V gene.

The chain couples TRBV27 to TRBJ2-3; 9 bases are shared with TRBD1. Looked up from germline, CDR1 is MNHEY and CDR2 is SMNVEV (reference sequence). The junction had 5 bases not matched to a gene; V was cut back by 4 bases and J by 3 bases. The CDR3 has 15 residues. This CDR3 is CASSSGQGQTDTQYF. In DNA form, the CDR3 reads TGTGCCAGCAGTTCGGGACAGGGTCAAACAGATACGCAGTATTTT.

Here the CDR3 reads CASSLAGVGYEQYF. In DNA, the CDR3 is TGCGCCAGCAGCTTGGCGGGGGTAGGCTACGAGCAGTACTTC. The chain recombines TRBV5-1 with TRBJ2-7; TRBD2 is a possible D gene (6 bases). The CDR3 contains 14 residues. Germline V gives CDR1 SGHRS, CDR2 YFSETQ. V lost 0 bases to trimming and J lost 3 bases, with 10 bases between them.

The rearrangement links TRBV10-3 to TRBJ1-1, with TRBD1 as a possible D gene (5 bases). Germline V gives CDR1 ENHRY, CDR2 SYGVKD. This CDR3 is 13 amino acids long. V lost 7 bases, J lost 5 bases, and 14 bases lay in between. The CDR3, as DNA: TGTGCCATCACTCCCAGGGAAGGGACTGAAGCTTTCTTT. Translated, it gives CAITPREGTEAFF.

The rearrangement joins TRBV27 to TRBJ1-1; D gene ambiguous. Trimming left V 2 bases short and J 3 bases short, with 16 bases between. The CDR3 sequence is 16 residues long. Germline CDR1 and CDR2: MNHEY and SMNVEV (reference sequence). CDR3 DNA sequence: TGTGCCAGCAGTTTAGAAGTGCCTCCTGGCTACACTGAAGCTTTCTTT. Protein product: CASSLEVPPGYTEAFF.

The chain links TRBV7-9 to TRBJ2-7; 11 nucleotides line up with TRBD2. Germline trimming cut 2 bases from V and 3 bases from J; bases unmatched to any gene: 3. Per germline, CDR1 SEHNR and CDR2 FQNEAQ (reference sequence). This CDR3 spans 15 amino acids. The CDR3 region is CASSLFGTSGYEQYF. Written as DNA, the CDR3 is TGTGCCAGCAGCTTATTCGGGACTAGCGGCTACGAGCAGTACTTC.

A single count supports this clone. V usage is TRBV29-1 and J usage is TRBJ2-1, with D perhaps TRBD2 (5 bases). V was clipped by 0 bases and J by 6 bases, with 18 bases between them. The CDR3 covers 16 residues. Germline V CDR1 and CDR2: SQVTM, ANQGSEA. CDR3 sequence reads: CSVEDRLRAGPNEQFF. In DNA, the CDR3 is TGCAGCGTTGAAGATAGATTGAGGGCAGGCCCCAATGAGCAGTTCTTC.

V and J are TRBV7-2 and TRBJ2-1; D perhaps matches TRBD2 (5 bases). The CDR3 runs 14 residues. With 1 base removed from V and 7 bases from J, the gap between germline ends came to 11 bases. Germline lookup yields CDR1 SGHTA and CDR2 FQGNSA. CDR3: CASSLGRGVNEQFF. The CDR3 DNA reads TGTGCCAGCAGCTTAGGACGGGGTGTTAATGAGCAGTTCTTC.

Notes on this clone: Other DNA sequences of this sample code for an identical CDR3. The CDR3 coding sequence is TGTGCCAGCAGCCCCGGCTACGAGCAGTACTTC. As protein: CASSPGYEQYF. The chain employs TRBV28 and TRBJ2-7, with D unresolved. Germline lookup yields CDR1 MDHEN and CDR2 SYDVKM. Trimming stripped 6 bases from V and 3 bases from J, with 6 bases between. The CDR3 extends over 11 amino acids. Complete variable domain (other parts from reference TRBV28 and TRBJ2-7): DVKVTQSSRYLVKRTGEKVFLECVQDMDHENMFWYRQDPGLGLRLIYFSYDVKMKEKGDIPEGYSVSREKKERFSLILESASTNQTSMYLCASSPGYEQYFGPGTRLTVT.

The sample holds a few counts of this clone. V is TRBV28 and J is TRBJ1-1; D uncertain. The CDR3 runs 11 residues. Germline V CDR1 and CDR2: MDHEN, SYDVKM. V was pared by 3 bases and J by 11 bases, with 10 bases between. Here the CDR3 reads CASSLEVWAFF. The CDR3 DNA is TGTGCCAGCAGTTTGGAGGTTTGGGCTTTCTTT.